This TCR beta chain was obtained from a study of T cells in women clearing cervical HPV infection (dated by TCRdb to the late 2010s). The study in broad terms: Cases were 25 women with histologically confirmed HPV16-related CIN3 or worse, including a couple of invasive cancers. The controls were 25 or so women whose single incident HPV16 infection cleared within 12 months with no development of precancer or cancer. Blood from cases was drawn at the visit where the lesion was first identified, while blood from controls was drawn once the infection was no longer detected. Among cases, blood sampling occurred a median of 149 days after lesion detection, with an interquartile range of roughly 85 to 220 days. HLA typing was available for only a few women, so HLA type could not be excluded as a confounder. An exploratory proof-of-principle case-control study, nested within the Guanacaste HPV Natural History Study in Costa Rica, was conducted to compare TCR repertoires across cervical HPV16 outcomes. Cases and controls were matched on age within five years and on year of sample collection. Cases had a median age of 34 years and controls had a median age of around 40, with no significant differences in baseline characteristics. The parent cohort enrolled around 9,800 women aged 18 or older in Guanacaste, Costa Rica, during about 1993 to 1994 and followed them for more than 6 years. Five blinded duplicates per group were added as quality controls, so that some 60 samples were obtained: some 50 participants and some 10 replicates. General conclusions and limits of the study: Random forest classifiers combining richness and V gene abundances distinguished cases from controls with an estimated AUC of approximately 0.83. TCR repertoire richness was significantly higher in CIN3+ cases than in controls across sequencing depths, while evenness did not differ. T-cell numbers per sample were unknown, so richness differences could reflect varying T-cell content rather than repertoire biology. Lower TRBV6-7 relative abundance was observed in cases than in controls (around 0.1% versus 0.15%; Bonferroni P = 0.0008). The cross-sectional design could not show whether associations preceded infection or resulted from it; effector/memory subsets and HPV-specific T cells were not isolated.

TCR beta CDR3 regions were amplified by multiplex PCR using the immunoSEQ assay from an average of approximately 1,200 ng genomic DNA per sample. The assay corrected primer bias using a complete synthetic TCR repertoire to establish an amplification baseline. The amplicons were sequenced using the Illumina platform. Regarding the original processing steps: Sequences were error-corrected by clustering with frequency ratios and a modified nearest-neighbor algorithm, then analyzed in the immunoSEQ Analyzer with IMGT gene definitions. TCR richness and evenness were averaged over 20 rarefaction repeats at each rarefaction depth, excluding samples with fewer sequences than the depth. Wilcoxon rank sum tests with FDR correction were used to compare V, D and J gene relative abundances between the groups. Blinded duplicates gave an intraclass correlation of roughly 96% for TCR richness and an average of about 74% across under 75 gene segments. This is the immuneACCESS table as TCRdb keeps it, with only in-frame sequences that have V and J called. A part of the clones is gone; compared with another copy, unresolved V genes explain less than half, and the rest is unexplained. V and J calls and clone size are copied from that table; D and trimming were computed from the DNA. The table held for this sample gives 30,000 to 45,000 clones. The top ten constitute less than 8% of the sample.

Every participant had a single incident cervical HPV16 infection, and prevalent HPV16 infections were excluded. Cervical HPV DNA was detected with MY09/MY11 PCR, and genotyping was done by dot-blot hybridization. Roughly 15 mL of heparinized blood was centrifuged, after which the buffy coat was aliquoted, frozen at -30 degrees C, and then stored at -80 degrees C. QIAGEN kits were used to extract genomic DNA from the buffy coat specimens. A remark on this clone: The clone's antigen remains unknown. Sequencing ends 3 residues short of the CDR3 end; the germline J gene provides the rest.

Measured from the cysteine to the phenylalanine, the CDR3 is 15 residues long. The DNA shown is the part of the CDR3 that was read: 36 bases, in frame from base 1. Trimming removed 4 bases from V and 6 bases from J; the gene matches leave 5 bases unexplained. For CDR1 and CDR2, the germline V gene lists KGHSH and LQKENI. Input material: blood buffy coat. The rearrangement joined TRBV18 to TRBJ2-2, with TRBD1 matching 10 junction bases. The clonotype comes from a woman aged 18-70 years with a cervical HPV16 infection that either progressed to CIN3+ or cleared (not recorded which). The sequenced part of the CDR3 DNA is TGTGCCAGCTCACACGACAGGGGGCTGGCCGGGGAG. It encodes CASSHDRGLAGE. The entire CDR3 protein reads CASSHDRGLAGELFF.